This T cell receptor beta chain comes out of a study of post-analysis software for immune sequencing data. As for the study in general: Relapsing-remitting, secondary progressive and progressive-relapsing courses of multiple sclerosis were included.

Findings of the study overall: F-measure co-clustering was strong for batch-matched samples.

Trimming removed 6 bases at V and 0 bases at J, with 10 bases between. The CDR3 consists of 14 residues. Libraries were made from TCR beta cDNA, and they carried unique molecular identifiers. TCRdb redid the calling of the PCR reads with MiXCR, one entry per CDR3 protein. Among 150,000 to 200,000 distinct CDR3 sequences listed, about 36% were seen once. Comment on this clonotype: Its cognate antigen is unknown.

The receptor was isolated from a girl between 10 and 17 years old with multiple sclerosis. The chain is built from TRBV12-3 or TRBV12-4 and TRBJ2-3; no clear D. The specimen was blood, collected after autologous hematopoietic stem cell transplantation. The CDR3, as DNA: TGTGCCAGCAGCCCCATGGCTAGCACAGATACGCAGTATTTT. It translates to CASSPMASTDTQYF.